The present entry profiles one TCR beta chain with its context. This sample is drawn from a study of shared clonotypes between healthy human individuals. Study context: Each donor's CD4 naive and CD4 memory cells filled three plates apiece, CD8 naive two, and CD8 memory one.

Naive CD8 cells lacked CD45RO, underwent positive selection for CCR7 and left out terminally differentiated effector memory CD45RA+ cells. Those who donated, Caucasian adults without exception, all lived in Nashville, Tennessee. Here immunoSEQ multiplex PCR was the method, and the copy in TCRdb shows in-frame clones only, minus some. The sample contains some 2.1 million clones, just under 95% of which appear only once. Germline-derived CDR1 and CDR2 are MDHEN and SYDVKM. After removal of 9 bases from V and 6 bases from J, the junction contained 7 bases not matched to a gene. This CDR3 has 12 amino acids.

The sample consisted of naive CD8+ T cells from PBMCs. The V and J genes are TRBV28 and TRBJ1-1; 7 bases are shared with TRBD1. The sequence was obtained from a man between 18 and 29 years old in good health. Some clones in this sample may be carry-over from other donors' samples. CDR3 in DNA: TGTGCCAGTTCGACAGGGTTCGCTGAAGCTTTCTTT. Protein product: CASSTGFAEAFF.